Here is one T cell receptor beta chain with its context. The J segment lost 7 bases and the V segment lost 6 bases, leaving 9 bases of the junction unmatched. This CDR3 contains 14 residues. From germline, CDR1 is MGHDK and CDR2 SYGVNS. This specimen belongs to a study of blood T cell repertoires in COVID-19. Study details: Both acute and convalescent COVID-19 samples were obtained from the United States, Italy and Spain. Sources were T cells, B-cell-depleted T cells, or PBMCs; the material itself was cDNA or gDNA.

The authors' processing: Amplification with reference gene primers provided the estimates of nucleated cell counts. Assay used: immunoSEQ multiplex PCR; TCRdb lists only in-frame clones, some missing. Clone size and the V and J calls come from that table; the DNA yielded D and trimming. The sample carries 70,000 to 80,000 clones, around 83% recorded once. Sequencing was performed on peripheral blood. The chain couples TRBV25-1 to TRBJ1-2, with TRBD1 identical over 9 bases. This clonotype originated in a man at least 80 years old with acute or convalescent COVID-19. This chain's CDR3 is CASRPPGQGSGYTF. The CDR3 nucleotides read TGTGCCAGCAGACCGCCGGGACAGGGAAGTGGCTACACCTTC.